These 14 T cell receptor beta chains were all obtained from the same sample, sequenced in a study of blood T cells in healthy people across ages. The authors ran a second PCR of about 7 to 11 cycles using a sample-barcoded 5' primer and a J-beta primer mix. TCRdb fed the 5' RACE reads into MiXCR, producing one record per CDR3 protein. The sample has 720,000 or so distinct CDR3 sequences, approximately 40% seen once. The sample consisted of blood. Receptors originate from a man of 80 years or more in good health.

The chain employs TRBV28 and TRBJ1-5; D perhaps matches TRBD1 (5 bases). Trimming stripped 1 base from V and 6 bases from J, with 25 bases between. This CDR3 comprises 19 residues. CDR1 and CDR2 from the germline V gene are MDHEN and SYDVKM. The CDR3 region has the DNA TGTGCCAGCAGTTTATCCGGTTGGGCCCAGGGAGTCCGGGGTCAGCCCCAGCATTTT. As protein: CASSLSGWAQGVRGQPQHF.

This clonotype has only a few counts. The chain is built from TRBV20-1 and TRBJ2-3; 10 bases fit TRBD2. The CDR3 sequence is 14 residues long. The trim removed 6 bases at V and 3 bases at J, leaving 6 bases unmatched. Germline CDR1 and CDR2: DFQATT and SNEGSKA (reference sequence). In DNA, the CDR3 is TGCAGTGCCGACCTTAGCGGGGGGACAGATACGCAGTATTTT. Translated, it gives CSADLSGGTDTQYF.

The rearrangement uses TRBV7-2 and TRBJ2-1; the D is unclear. Germline CDR1 SGHTA, CDR2 FQGNSA. The CDR3 loop spans 14 amino acids. Trimming removed 5 bases from V and 4 bases from J, with 12 bases in between. CDR3 region: CASSPLRRYNEQFF. Written as DNA, the CDR3 is TGTGCCAGCAGCCCGCTAAGAAGATACAATGAGCAGTTCTTC.

The chain carries TRBV12-3 or TRBV12-4 and TRBJ2-7; D gene unclear. This CDR3 is 16 amino acids long. Deletions cut 5 bases from V and 0 bases from J, with 17 bases between. CDR3 in DNA: TGTGCCAGCAGTCCCCCGGTGCTCAAAAACTCCTACGAGCAGTACTTC. Protein product: CASSPPVLKNSYEQYF.

The chain has TRBV29-1 and TRBJ1-1; D remains unclear. Trimming took 8 bases from V and 0 from J, leaving 10 bases between them. The CDR3 consists of 12 residues. Germline CDR1 reads SQVTM; CDR2 reads ANQGSEA. CDR3 bases: TGCAGCCCCGTTGGTATGAACACTGAAGCTTTCTTT. Protein: CSPVGMNTEAFF.

This clonotype was seen a single time. V and J are TRBV25-1 and TRBJ2-4; TRBD2 is a possible D gene (6 bases). The J call may be in error: the DNA end matches TRBJ2-7 better. The CDR3 is made up of 15 amino acids. The germline V gene has CDR1 MGHDK and CDR2 SYGVNS. In DNA, the CDR3 is TGTGCCAGCAGTGAATTGCGGGGTCCGACCTACGAGCAGTACTTC. Translating gives CASSELRGPTYEQYF.

This clonotype was seen only a few times. The chain recombines TRBV27 with TRBJ2-7; D gene unclear. V was cut by 6 bases and J by 0 bases, with 9 bases left in between. The CDR3 runs 13 residues. Germline values: CDR1 MNHEY, CDR2 SMNVEV (reference sequence). In DNA, the CDR3 is TGTGCCAGCAGACCGTCCCCCTCCTACGAGCAGTACTTC. This sequence encodes CASRPSPSYEQYF.

V and J are TRBV13 and TRBJ1-6, with 10 nucleotides matching TRBD1. Looked up from germline, CDR1 is PRHDT and CDR2 is FYEKMQ (reference sequence). The CDR3 covers 15 residues. With 5 bases clipped from V and 9 bases from J, the junction kept 7 bases outside the gene matches. CDR3 in DNA: TGTGCCAGCAGCGTACGGACAGGGGGTAGTTCACCCCTCCACTTT. Amino acid sequence: CASSVRTGGSSPLHF.

The chain employs TRBV27 and TRBJ2-2; either TRBD1 or TRBD2 may fit D (6 bases each). The germline gives CDR1 MNHEY, CDR2 SMNVEV (reference sequence). This CDR3 region has 16 residues. V lost 6 bases, J lost 1 base, and 15 bases lay in between. For the CDR3, the DNA is TGTGCCAGCAGCCGCGGGACAAGGAGGAACACCGGGGAGCTGTTTTTT. Encoded protein: CASSRGTRRNTGELFF.

The V gene is TRBV12-3 or TRBV12-4, the J gene TRBJ2-1, with 10 bases lining up with TRBD2. This CDR3 contains 16 residues. The ends lost 8 bases at V and 8 bases at J; junction bases unmatched: 15. CDR3 loop: CASSRETSGGADEQFF. In nucleotides, the CDR3 is TGTGCCAGCTCGCGGGAGACCAGCGGGGGGGCAGATGAGCAGTTCTTC.

This clonotype was seen only a few times. The chain carries TRBV16 and TRBJ2-7, with no clear D. Germline CDR1 and CDR2: KGHSY and FQNENV. This CDR3 comprises 12 residues. V lost 3 bases, J lost 7 bases, and 10 bases lay in between. Written as DNA, the CDR3 is TGTGCCAGCAGCCATAACAGTGAAGAGCAGTACTTC. It specifies CASSHNSEEQYF.

This chain joins TRBV5-6 and TRBJ2-1; 10 bases are shared with TRBD2. Losses at the gene ends were 4 bases for V and 10 bases for J; bases not matched to a gene: 17. The CDR3 has 17 amino acids. Germline CDR1 and CDR2: SGHDT and YYEEEE. CDR3 bases: TGTGCCAGCAGCAGAGAGACGAGCGGGGGGGCCGTTCTCGAGCAGTTCTTC. It is translated as CASSRETSGGAVLEQFF.

About this clonotype itself: The junction differs from germline at one of its ends, possibly a read error. CDR3 amino acids: CASSLGSLLYNERFF. For the CDR3, the DNA is TGTGCCAGCAGCTTAGGGTCTCTACTTTACAATGAGCGGTTCTTC. This rearrangement joins TRBV7-2 to TRBJ2-1; D unclear. This CDR3 is built from 15 residues. The germline V gene has CDR1 SGHTA and CDR2 FQGNSA. The full variable domain, its missing parts supplied by reference TRBV7-2 and TRBJ2-1, is GAGVSQSPSNKVTEKGKDVELRCDPISGHTALYWYRQSLGQGLEFLIYFQGNSAPDKSGLPSDRFSAERTGGSVSTLTIQRTQQEDSAVYLCASSLGSLLYNERFFGPGTRLTVL.

This chain uses TRBV2 with TRBJ2-7; D remains ambiguous. The DNA end favors TRBJ2-5, so the J call may be wrong. Germline CDR1 is SNHLY and CDR2 is FYNNEI. The CDR3 is made up of 12 amino acids. The CDR3 region has the DNA TGTGCCAGCATGAGAAGTAAAGAGACCCAGTACTTC. Translated: CASMRSKETQYF.